One sample yielded the 16 T cell receptor beta chains listed below, sequenced in a study of robustness of blood B and T cell sequencing. A 5' template-switch oligo added a universal priming site during cDNA synthesis. The template-switch oligo carried a 12-nucleotide random UMI tagging each cDNA molecule. TCRdb re-analysed the PCR reads in MiXCR, keeping a single row per CDR3 protein. The data contain more than 3,000 distinct CDR3 sequences, approximately 54% of them seen just once; the ten biggest clones take up under 30%. The template for TCR beta quantification was mRNA, not genomic DNA. The sample consisted of peripheral blood. Receptors were obtained from a human donor in good health.

The sample holds a few counts of this clonotype. This chain joins TRBV7-8 and TRBJ2-3, with D unclear. The V end lost 7 bases, the J end lost 4 bases, and 9 bases lay between the germline ends. CDR1 SGHVS and CDR2 FQNEAQ come from the germline V gene. The CDR3 sequence is 12 residues long. The CDR3 spells CASTTDPDTQYF. The DNA for the CDR3 is TGTGCCAGCACCACAGACCCAGATACGCAGTATTTT.

The V gene is TRBV5-1, the J gene TRBJ2-1; TRBD1 is a possible D gene (5 bases). V gave up 0 bases and J gave up 5 bases, with 12 bases separating them. CDR1 and CDR2 (germline): SGHRS, YFSETQ. This CDR3 has 15 residues. The CDR3 DNA is TGCGCCAGCAGCTTGGGGGCCAGGGAACACAATGAGCAGTTCTTC. Amino acids: CASSLGAREHNEQFF.

The chain recombines TRBV7-2 with TRBJ2-7, with 8 bases matching TRBD1. CDR1 is SGHTA, CDR2 FQGNSA, per germline. This CDR3 spans 14 amino acids. V trimming: 2 bases; J trimming: 4 bases; junction bases outside the gene matches: 4. The chain's CDR3 is CASSLSGGEYEQYF. The CDR3 DNA reads TGTGCCAGCAGCTTATCAGGGGGCGAGTACGAGCAGTACTTC.

The chain recombines TRBV29-1 with TRBJ1-1, with 7 nucleotides matching TRBD1. The CDR3 runs to 16 residues. Losses at the gene ends were 4 bases for V and 0 bases for J; bases not matched to a gene: 11. The germline V gene has CDR1 SQVTM and CDR2 ANQGSEA. The CDR3 DNA follows: TGCAGCGTTGGGGGTCGGGGAGGGGGCTTGAACACTGAAGCTTTCTTT. Protein product: CSVGGRGGGLNTEAFF.

This clonotype was picked up one time. The rearrangement links TRBV6-5 to TRBJ2-7; D tentatively reads TRBD1 or TRBD2 (5 bases each). V lost 11 bases, J lost 2 bases, and 13 bases lay in between. Per germline, CDR1 MNHEY and CDR2 SVGAGI. The CDR3 is 12 amino acids. Here the CDR3 DNA reads TGTGCCTCTGGGACCAATACCTACGAGCAGTACTTC. It translates to CASGTNTYEQYF.

The chain carries TRBV4-2 and TRBJ2-6; D gene uncertain. The germline V and J ends were trimmed by 3 bases and 0 bases, with 9 bases remaining between them. This CDR3 has 16 amino acids. Germline values: CDR1 LGHNA, CDR2 YNFKEQ. CDR3 region: CASSQGSVSGANVLTF. The CDR3 bases are TGTGCCAGCAGCCAGGGATCCGTCTCTGGGGCCAACGTCCTGACTTTC.

This clonotype was observed a few times. The chain links TRBV29-1 to TRBJ2-7; D is possibly TRBD1 (5 bases). Trimming shortened V by 6 bases and J by 0 bases, and 12 bases separated the two germline ends. CDR1 and CDR2 from the germline V gene are SQVTM and ANQGSEA. The CDR3 totals 13 residues. The CDR3 DNA reads as TGCAGCGTACGGACACAGAGCTCCTACGAGCAGTACTTC. This gives the protein CSVRTQSSYEQYF.

This clonotype was seen only once. The chain has TRBV6-1 and TRBJ1-2; D is perhaps TRBD1 (5 bases). From germline, CDR1 is MNHNS and CDR2 SASEGT. CDR3 length: 15 residues. With 5 bases removed from V and 4 bases from J, the gap between germline ends came to 17 bases. The chain's CDR3 is CASSPYSTGGYGYTF. The CDR3 DNA sequence: TGTGCCAGCAGTCCTTATAGCACGGGGGGCTATGGCTACACCTTC.

This clonotype was observed once. The chain uses TRBV11-2 and TRBJ2-7, with D possibly matching TRBD1 (5 bases). The CDR3 is 13 amino acids. V shed 6 bases and J shed 0 bases, with 9 bases lying between them. CDR1 SGHAT and CDR2 FQNNGV come from the germline V gene. The CDR3 sequence is CASSFDSSYEQYF. The CDR3 DNA reads TGTGCCAGCAGTTTTGACAGCTCCTACGAGCAGTACTTC.

The chain uses TRBV5-1 and TRBJ1-1, with D unclear. The V end was cut by 5 bases, the J end by 0 bases, with 17 bases between. The V gene's germline CDR1 is SGHRS and CDR2 YFSETQ. This CDR3 has 16 amino acids. In DNA form, the CDR3 reads TGCGCCAGCAGTGGAAAGGGAGGTAATGTGAACACTGAAGCTTTCTTT. As protein: CASSGKGGNVNTEAFF.

The chain has TRBV10-3 and TRBJ1-1, with a weak D call TRBD1 (6 bases). The V end was cut by 2 bases, the J end by 10 bases, with 14 bases between. Germline lookup yields CDR1 ENHRY and CDR2 SYGVKD. This CDR3 is 13 amino acids long. The CDR3 here is CAISEDGGERAFF. DNA for the CDR3: TGTGCCATCAGTGAGGACGGGGGCGAGAGAGCTTTCTTT.

This chain uses TRBV20-1 with TRBJ2-7; D gene unclear. The CDR3 spans 14 residues. CDR1 is DFQATT, CDR2 SNEGSKA, per germline (reference sequence). Trimming took 5 bases from V and 0 from J, leaving 14 bases between them. The CDR3 protein is CSALTPINSYEQYF. The CDR3 DNA reads as TGCAGTGCTTTGACACCAATAAACTCCTACGAGCAGTACTTC.

The V gene is TRBV5-4, the J gene TRBJ2-3; 9 nucleotides agree with TRBD1. V was clipped by 4 bases and J by 0 bases; unmatched bases: 15. CDR3 length: 19 amino acids. The germline gives CDR1 SGHNT, CDR2 YYREEE (reference sequence). CDR3: CASSPGWGSGTGSTDTQYF. CDR3 in DNA: TGTGCCAGCAGCCCGGGGTGGGGCTCCGGGACAGGGAGCACAGATACGCAGTATTTT.

This clonotype has only one observation. The rearrangement uses TRBV5-1 and TRBJ2-3; D perhaps matches TRBD1 (5 bases). V was clipped by 0 bases and J by 0 bases, with 11 bases between them. CDR3 length equals 16 residues. CDR1 SGHRS and CDR2 YFSETQ come from the germline V gene. The CDR3 DNA sequence: TGCGCCAGCAGCTTGGGTGTGCAGGGAAGCACAGATACGCAGTATTTT. Translated, it gives CASSLGVQGSTDTQYF.

This clonotype was picked up a small number of times. V gene TRBV24-1 combines with J gene TRBJ2-7; no clear D gene. The ends were cut back, 8 bases at V and 6 bases at J, with 7 bases in the middle. CDR1 KGHDR and CDR2 SFDVKD come from the germline V gene. The CDR3 is 10 amino acids. CDR3 region: CATIWSEQYF. The CDR3 region has the DNA TGTGCCACCATTTGGTCCGAGCAGTACTTC.

The chain uses TRBV15 and TRBJ2-5; the match to TRBD2 covers 7 bases. The germline gives CDR1 LNHNV, CDR2 YYDKDF (reference sequence). CDR3 size: 17 residues. Unmatched junction bases numbered 16, after V lost 0 bases and J lost 9 bases. The CDR3 protein is CATSRDTSGRFNRAQYF. The CDR3 nucleotides read TGTGCCACCAGCAGAGATACCTCCGGGAGGTTCAATCGGGCCCAGTACTTC.